The clone carrying this T cell receptor (beta chain) was observed once. Libraries were prepared by immunoSEQ multiplex PCR; TCRdb keeps only in-frame clonotypes and omits some of them. The sample carries roughly 95,000 clones, more than 85% recorded once. V lost 2 bases and J lost 1, with 6 bases in between. CDR1 is WSHSY, CDR2 SAAADI, per germline. This CDR3 has 14 amino acids. The source of the sample is a study of T cell responses to AZD1222 COVID-19 vaccine. The chain employs TRBV10-2 and TRBJ2-1; the D gene is possibly TRBD1 (5 bases). The source of this sequence is an adult who received the AZD1222 COVID-19 vaccine. Source: peripheral blood, taken 28 days after the second AZD1222 dose. CDR3 DNA sequence: TGCGCCAGCAGTGAGGGGGCTTCCTACAATGAGCAGTTCTTC. Protein sequence: CASSEGASYNEQFF.